This TCR beta chain derives from a study of T cells after yellow fever vaccination. TCRdb ran MiXCR on the 5' RACE reads and lists one entry per CDR3 protein. This sample has 100,000 to 150,000 distinct CDR3 sequences, with 7.5% to 10% found just once. Germline CDR1 reads LGHDT; CDR2 reads YNNKEL (reference sequence). This CDR3 comprises 15 residues. Trimming removed 7 bases from V and 6 bases from J; junction bases left unmatched: 11. The chain couples TRBV3-1 to TRBJ2-1; 8 bases match TRBD2. The TCR sequence derives from a man younger than 35 who received the YFV17D yellow fever vaccine. The source material was CD8+ T cells sorted from PBMCs, sampled on the day of the yellow fever booster vaccination. The CDR3 is CASNGARGVLNEQFF. The CDR3 bases are TGTGCCAGCAATGGCGCGCGGGGGGTTCTCAATGAGCAGTTCTTC.